This T cell receptor (beta chain) was observed in a study of T cell repertoires in cytomegalovirus infection. About the research overall: Signatures in public TCR beta sequences pointed to both CMV infection and matching HLA type. Study-wide findings and caveats: Within the response measured ex vivo, HLA-C-restricted CMV-specific TCR beta clonotypes were dominant. Adding up the frequency of public TCR beta families identified people who carried CMV plus the relevant HLA.

This clonotype has at least ten counts. No antigen is known for it. TCRdb passed the reads through MiXCR, listing each CDR3 protein once. The sample carries 630,000 or so distinct CDR3 sequences, approximately 24% recorded once. The receptor was derived from a human donor in good health (CMV status not recorded). Some clones in this sample may be carry-over from other donors' samples. Material: CD8+ T cells from PBMCs.

CDR3 sequence (DNA): TGTGCCAGCAGCTTAGACGTACGCAGGACTCAAGAGACCCAGTACTTC. This encodes CASSLDVRRTQETQYF. The chain has TRBV7-6 and TRBJ2-5; perhaps TRBD2 as D (5 bases). In germline, CDR1 is SGHVS, CDR2 FNYEAQ. There are 16 residues in the CDR3. The V end was cut by 1 base, the J end by 2 bases, with 14 bases between. Using reference TRBV7-6 and TRBJ2-5 for the parts outside the CDR3, the full variable domain is GAGVSQSPRYKVTKRGQDVALRCDPISGHVSLYWYRQALGQGPEFLTYFNYEAQQDKSGLPNDRFSAERPEGSISTLTIQRTEQRDSAMYRCASSLDVRRTQETQYFGPGTRLLVL.